This T cell receptor (beta chain) was profiled in a study of T cell changes during pregnancy in multiple sclerosis. Repertoires were generated with immunoSEQ multiplex PCR, while TCRdb's copy carries only in-frame clones and drops some. The sample lists approximately 23,000 clones; about 90% were seen once. Trimming took 3 bases from V and 7 from J, leaving 15 bases between them. There are 15 residues in the CDR3. Germline V gene sequence: CDR1 ENHRY, CDR2 SYGVKD. The V gene is TRBV10-3, the J gene TRBJ1-4; tentative D call: TRBD1 (5 bases). The receptor was derived from a female donor in good health, enrolled as a control in a pregnancy study. The starting material was CD4+ T cells from peripheral blood mononuclear cells, obtained in the third trimester of pregnancy. DNA for the CDR3: TGTGCCATCAGTGAACACGGACCGGGGGGTGAAAAACTGTTTTTT. Residues: CAISEHGPGGEKLFF.